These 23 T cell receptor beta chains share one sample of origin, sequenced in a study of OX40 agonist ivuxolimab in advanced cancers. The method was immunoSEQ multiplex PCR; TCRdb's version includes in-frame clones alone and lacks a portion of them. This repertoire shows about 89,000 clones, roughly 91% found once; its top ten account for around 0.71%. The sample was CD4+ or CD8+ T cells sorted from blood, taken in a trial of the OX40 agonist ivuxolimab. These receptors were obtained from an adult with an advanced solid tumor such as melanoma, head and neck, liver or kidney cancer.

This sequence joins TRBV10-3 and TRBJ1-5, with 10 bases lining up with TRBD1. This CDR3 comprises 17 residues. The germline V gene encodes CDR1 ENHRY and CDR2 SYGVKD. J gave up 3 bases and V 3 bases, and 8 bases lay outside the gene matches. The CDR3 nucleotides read TGTGCCATCAGTGACTCCTGGACAGGGGGTGACAATCAGCCCCAGCATTTT. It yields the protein CAISDSWTGGDNQPQHF.

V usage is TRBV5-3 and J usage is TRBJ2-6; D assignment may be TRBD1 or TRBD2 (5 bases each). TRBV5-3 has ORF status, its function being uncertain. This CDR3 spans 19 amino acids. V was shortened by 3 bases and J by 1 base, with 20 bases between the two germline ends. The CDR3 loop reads CARSSSPGTSPSGANVLTF. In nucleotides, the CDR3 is TGTGCCAGAAGCTCCTCCCCGGGGACGTCCCCTTCTGGGGCCAACGTCCTGACTTTC.

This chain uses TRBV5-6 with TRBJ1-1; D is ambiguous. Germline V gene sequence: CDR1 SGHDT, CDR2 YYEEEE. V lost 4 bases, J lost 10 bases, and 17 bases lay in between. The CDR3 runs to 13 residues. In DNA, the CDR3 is TGTGCCAGCAGCGTTCCCGTGGGGTCGGGAGCTTTCTTT. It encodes CASSVPVGSGAFF.

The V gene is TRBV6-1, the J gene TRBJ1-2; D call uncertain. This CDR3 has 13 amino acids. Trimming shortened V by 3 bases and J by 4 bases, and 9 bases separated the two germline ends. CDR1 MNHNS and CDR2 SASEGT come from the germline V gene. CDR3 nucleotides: TGTGCCAGCAGTGAGGGGTCCTTCTATGGCTACACCTTC. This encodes CASSEGSFYGYTF.

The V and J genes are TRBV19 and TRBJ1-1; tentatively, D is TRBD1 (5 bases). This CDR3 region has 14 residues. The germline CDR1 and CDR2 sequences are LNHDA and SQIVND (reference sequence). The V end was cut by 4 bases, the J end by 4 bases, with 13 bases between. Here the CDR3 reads CASSTGTPGTEAFF. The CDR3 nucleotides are TGTGCCAGTAGTACCGGGACTCCGGGCACTGAAGCTTTCTTT.

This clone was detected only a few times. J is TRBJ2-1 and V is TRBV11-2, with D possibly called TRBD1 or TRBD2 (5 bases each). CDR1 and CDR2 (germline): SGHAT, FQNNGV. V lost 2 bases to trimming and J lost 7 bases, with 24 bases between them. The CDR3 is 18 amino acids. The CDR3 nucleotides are TGTGCCAGCAGCTTAAACATCTGGGGGACCAAAGAGGGGAATGAGCAGTTCTTC. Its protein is CASSLNIWGTKEGNEQFF.

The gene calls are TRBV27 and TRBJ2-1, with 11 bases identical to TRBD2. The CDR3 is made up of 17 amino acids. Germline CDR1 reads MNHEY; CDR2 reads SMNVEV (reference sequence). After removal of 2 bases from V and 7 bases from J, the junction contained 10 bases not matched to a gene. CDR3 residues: CASSLRELTSGMNEQFF. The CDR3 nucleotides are TGTGCCAGCAGTTTAAGGGAGTTGACTAGCGGGATGAATGAGCAGTTCTTC.

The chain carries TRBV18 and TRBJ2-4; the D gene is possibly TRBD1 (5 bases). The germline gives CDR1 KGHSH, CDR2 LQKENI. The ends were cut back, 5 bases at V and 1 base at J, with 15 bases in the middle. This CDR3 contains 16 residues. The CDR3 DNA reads TGTGCCAGCTCAGATGGGGCGGCTCTGGCCAAAAACATTCAGTACTTC. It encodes CASSDGAALAKNIQYF.

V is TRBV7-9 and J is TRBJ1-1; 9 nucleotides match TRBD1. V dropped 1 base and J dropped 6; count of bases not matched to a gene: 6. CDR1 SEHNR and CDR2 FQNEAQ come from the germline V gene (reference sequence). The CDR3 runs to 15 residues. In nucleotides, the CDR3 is TGTGCCAGCAGCTTAGAAGCGGGACAGGGCGCTGAAGCTTTCTTT. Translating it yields CASSLEAGQGAEAFF.

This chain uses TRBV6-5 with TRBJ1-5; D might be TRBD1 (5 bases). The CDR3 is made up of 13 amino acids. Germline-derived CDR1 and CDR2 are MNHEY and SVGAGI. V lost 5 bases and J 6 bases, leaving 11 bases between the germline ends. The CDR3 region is CASSLRDGQPQHF. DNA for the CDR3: TGTGCCAGCAGTCTCAGGGACGGTCAGCCCCAGCATTTT.

CDR3 nucleotide sequence: TGTGCCAGCAGACCGGGACAGGGGGACGGCTACACCTTC. It encodes CASRPGQGDGYTF. V usage is TRBV2 and J usage is TRBJ1-2, with TRBD1 matching over 11 bases. The CDR3 length is 13 residues. Germline values: CDR1 SNHLY, CDR2 FYNNEI. V shed 6 bases, J shed 8 bases, and the junction held 5 bases outside the gene matches.

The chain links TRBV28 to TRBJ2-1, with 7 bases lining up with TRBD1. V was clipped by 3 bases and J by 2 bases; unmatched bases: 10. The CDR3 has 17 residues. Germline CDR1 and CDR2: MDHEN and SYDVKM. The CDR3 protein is CASSFSSGTVTYNEQFF. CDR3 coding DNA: TGTGCCAGCAGTTTCTCATCCGGGACAGTGACCTACAATGAGCAGTTCTTC.

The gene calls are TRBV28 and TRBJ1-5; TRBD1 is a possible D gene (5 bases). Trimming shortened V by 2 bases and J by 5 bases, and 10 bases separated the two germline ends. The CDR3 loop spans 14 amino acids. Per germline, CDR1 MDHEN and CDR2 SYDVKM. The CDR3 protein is CASSLRRGDQPQHF. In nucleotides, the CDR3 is TGTGCCAGCAGTTTACGGAGGGGTGATCAGCCCCAGCATTTT.

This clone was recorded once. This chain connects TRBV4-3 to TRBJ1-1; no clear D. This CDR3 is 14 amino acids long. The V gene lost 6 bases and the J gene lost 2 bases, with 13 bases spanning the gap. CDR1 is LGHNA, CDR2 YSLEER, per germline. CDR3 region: CASRKTAVNTEAFF. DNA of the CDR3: TGCGCCAGCAGGAAAACGGCAGTCAACACTGAAGCTTTCTTT.

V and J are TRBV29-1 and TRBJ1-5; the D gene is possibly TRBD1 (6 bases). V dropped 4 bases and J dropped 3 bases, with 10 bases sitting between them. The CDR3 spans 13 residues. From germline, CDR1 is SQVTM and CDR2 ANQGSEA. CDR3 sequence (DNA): TGCAGCGTTGCTACAGGGAACAATCAGCCCCAGCATTTT. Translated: CSVATGNNQPQHF.

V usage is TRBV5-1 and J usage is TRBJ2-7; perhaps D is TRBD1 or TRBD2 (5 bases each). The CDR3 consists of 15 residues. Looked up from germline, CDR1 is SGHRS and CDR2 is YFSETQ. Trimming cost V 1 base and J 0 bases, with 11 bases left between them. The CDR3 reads CASSLNSGSSYEQYF. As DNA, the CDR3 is TGCGCCAGCAGCTTGAATTCAGGGAGCTCCTACGAGCAGTACTTC.

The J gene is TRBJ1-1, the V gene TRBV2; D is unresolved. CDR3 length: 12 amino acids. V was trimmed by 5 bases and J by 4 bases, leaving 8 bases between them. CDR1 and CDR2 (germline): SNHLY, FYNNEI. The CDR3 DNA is TGTGCCAGCAGTACCGGGAGCACTGAAGCTTTCTTT. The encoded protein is CASSTGSTEAFF.

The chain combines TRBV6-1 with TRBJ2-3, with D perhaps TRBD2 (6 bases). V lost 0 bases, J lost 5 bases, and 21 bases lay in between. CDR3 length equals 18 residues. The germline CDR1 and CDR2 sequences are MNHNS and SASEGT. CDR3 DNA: TGTGCCAGCAGTGAAGCTGCGCTACTAGCTGGCACTCGAGATACGCAGTATTTT. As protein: CASSEAALLAGTRDTQYF.

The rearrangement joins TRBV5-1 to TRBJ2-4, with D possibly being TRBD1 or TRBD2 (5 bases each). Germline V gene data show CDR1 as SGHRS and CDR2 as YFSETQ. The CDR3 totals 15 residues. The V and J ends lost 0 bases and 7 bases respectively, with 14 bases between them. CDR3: CASSLGFGGDNIQYF. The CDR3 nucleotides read TGCGCCAGCAGCTTGGGTTTTGGGGGAGACAACATTCAGTACTTC.

CDR3 DNA sequence: TGCGCCAGCAGGGCGCAGGGTGGGGACACCGGGGAGCTGTTTTTT. It is translated as CASRAQGGDTGELFF. The chain carries TRBV5-1 and TRBJ2-2; tentatively, D is TRBD1 (5 bases). Germline V gene sequence: CDR1 SGHRS, CDR2 YFSETQ. The CDR3 sequence is 15 residues long. The V end lost 5 bases, the J end lost 3 bases, and 14 bases lay between the germline ends.

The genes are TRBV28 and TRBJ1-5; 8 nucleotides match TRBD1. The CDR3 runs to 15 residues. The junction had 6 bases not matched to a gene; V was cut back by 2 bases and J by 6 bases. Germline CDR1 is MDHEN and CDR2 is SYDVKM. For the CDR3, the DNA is TGTGCCAGCAGTTTAAGAACAGGGGGACGTCAGCCCCAGCATTTT. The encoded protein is CASSLRTGGRQPQHF.

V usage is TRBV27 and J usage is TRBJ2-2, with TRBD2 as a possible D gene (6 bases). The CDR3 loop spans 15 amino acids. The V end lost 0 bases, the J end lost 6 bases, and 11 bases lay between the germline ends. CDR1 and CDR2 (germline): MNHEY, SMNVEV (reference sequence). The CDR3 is CASSLSRDFSGELFF. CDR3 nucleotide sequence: TGTGCCAGCAGTTTATCTCGGGACTTTTCCGGGGAGCTGTTTTTT.

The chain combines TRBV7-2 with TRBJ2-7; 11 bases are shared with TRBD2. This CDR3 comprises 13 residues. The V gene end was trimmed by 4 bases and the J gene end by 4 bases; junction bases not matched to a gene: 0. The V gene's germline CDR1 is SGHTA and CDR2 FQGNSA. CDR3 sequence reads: CASSSSGGYEQYF. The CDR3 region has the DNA TGTGCCAGCAGCTCTAGCGGGGGGTACGAGCAGTACTTC. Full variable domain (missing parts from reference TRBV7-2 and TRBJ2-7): GAGVSQSPSNKVTEKGKDVELRCDPISGHTALYWYRQSLGQGLEFLIYFQGNSAPDKSGLPSDRFSAERTGGSVSTLTIQRTQQEDSAVYLCASSSSGGYEQYFGPGTRLTVT.